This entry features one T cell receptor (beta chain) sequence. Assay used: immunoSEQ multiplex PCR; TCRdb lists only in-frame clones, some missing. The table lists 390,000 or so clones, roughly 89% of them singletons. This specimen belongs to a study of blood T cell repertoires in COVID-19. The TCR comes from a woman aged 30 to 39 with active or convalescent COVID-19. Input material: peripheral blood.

Here the CDR3 reads CASSSRTSSYEQYF. CDR3 DNA: TGCGCCAGCAGCTCTCGGACTAGCTCCTACGAGCAGTACTTC. The J gene is TRBJ2-7, the V gene TRBV5-1, with TRBD2 matching 7 bases. V lost 3 bases, J lost 0 bases, and 3 bases stayed unmatched. This CDR3 is built from 14 residues. Looked up from germline, CDR1 is SGHRS and CDR2 is YFSETQ. Supplemented by reference TRBV5-1 and TRBJ2-7, the full variable domain reads KAGVTQTPRYLIKTRGQQVTLSCSPISGHRSVSWYQQTPGQGLQFLFEYFSETQRNKGNFPGRFSGRQFSNSRSEMNVSTLELGDSALYLCASSSRTSSYEQYFGPGTRLTVT.